Each of the 18 T cell receptor beta chains below was sequenced from the same sample in a study of T cell responses to AZD1222 COVID-19 vaccine. The repertoire was sequenced with immunoSEQ multiplex PCR; TCRdb's copy has only in-frame clones and lacks some. This sample has about 89,000 clones, with 75% to 95% found just once. The sample was peripheral blood, taken 28 days after the second AZD1222 dose. All receptors derive from an adult who received the AZD1222 COVID-19 vaccine.

The gene calls are TRBV5-8 and TRBJ2-1; 7 nucleotides agree with TRBD2. The CDR3 runs to 17 residues. The germline CDR1 and CDR2 sequences are SGHTS and YDEGEE. The J segment lost 8 bases and the V segment lost 4 bases, leaving 18 bases of the junction unmatched. The chain's CDR3 is CASSVAQRGVLVDEQFF. In DNA form, the CDR3 reads TGTGCCAGCAGCGTCGCCCAGCGGGGAGTCCTGGTAGATGAGCAGTTCTTC.

The rearrangement uses TRBV7-6 and TRBJ1-5, with 8 nucleotides matching TRBD1. V shed 4 bases and J 1 base; nucleotides not matched to a gene: 6. The germline gives CDR1 SGHVS, CDR2 FNYEAQ. The CDR3 runs 16 residues. The CDR3 bases are TGTGCCAGCAGCTCAAGGACAGGGCTAAGCAATCAGCCCCAGCATTTT. Translating it yields CASSSRTGLSNQPQHF.

The CDR3 nucleotides read TGTGCCAGCTCACCACGGCTGACATCGGGCTACGAGCAGTACTTC. As protein: CASSPRLTSGYEQYF. V is TRBV18 and J is TRBJ2-7; D unresolved. Germline CDR1 is KGHSH and CDR2 is LQKENI. This CDR3 spans 15 amino acids. The ends were cut back, 1 base at V and 3 bases at J, with 13 bases in the middle.

This chain connects TRBV27 to TRBJ1-5; 7 nucleotides match TRBD1. The germline V gene encodes CDR1 MNHEY and CDR2 SMNVEV (reference sequence). The CDR3 spans 13 residues. V dropped 6 bases and J dropped 4; count of bases not matched to a gene: 3. CDR3 sequence reads: CASRGQLNQPQHF. CDR3 DNA sequence: TGTGCCAGCAGGGGACAGTTAAATCAGCCCCAGCATTTT.

This clone was seen just once. V usage is TRBV5-1 and J usage is TRBJ1-2; 8 bases fit TRBD1. Germline trimming cut 4 bases from V and 8 bases from J; bases unmatched to any gene: 7. CDR3 size: 13 residues. The germline CDR1 and CDR2 sequences are SGHRS and YFSETQ. The chain's CDR3 is CASSVGQVDGYTF. CDR3 DNA: TGCGCCAGCAGCGTGGGACAGGTGGACGGCTACACCTTC.

V usage is TRBV7-9 and J usage is TRBJ1-2; tentatively, D is TRBD1 (6 bases). This CDR3 contains 16 residues. Germline CDR1 reads SEHNR; CDR2 reads FQNEAQ (reference sequence). V lost 3 bases to trimming and J lost 8 bases, with 22 bases between them. The CDR3 region has the DNA TGTGCCAGCAGCTTTTCCGGGACATCGGAGGGTACGGGCTACACCTTC. Protein sequence: CASSFSGTSEGTGYTF.

The chain links TRBV6-5 to TRBJ1-2; D gene unclear. Germline CDR1 reads MNHEY; CDR2 reads SVGAGI. The CDR3 totals 13 residues. Trimming took 4 bases from V and 0 from J, leaving 6 bases between them. CDR3 sequence (DNA): TGTGCCAGCAGTTGGAACCCTAACTATGGCTACACCTTC. It yields the protein CASSWNPNYGYTF.

This chain connects TRBV27 to TRBJ1-2; a weak D match, TRBD1 (6 bases). The CDR3 spans 15 residues. Germline assignment: CDR1 MNHEY and CDR2 SMNVEV (reference sequence). V was pared by 5 bases and J by 6 bases, with 19 bases between. In DNA form, the CDR3 reads TGTGCCAGCAGTCCCCTAGAGTCAGGGGTTCATGGCTACACCTTC. This codes for CASSPLESGVHGYTF.

Only one count was recorded for this clone. The chain is built from TRBV19 and TRBJ1-5; D perhaps matches TRBD1 (5 bases). V shed 4 bases and J shed 7 bases, with 11 bases lying between them. CDR3 length: 13 residues. The germline gives CDR1 LNHDA, CDR2 SQIVND (reference sequence). Here the CDR3 reads CASSTGGGQPQHF. Written as DNA, the CDR3 is TGTGCCAGTAGTACTGGGGGGGGACAGCCCCAGCATTTT.

The gene calls are TRBV7-3 and TRBJ1-2; D possibly corresponds to TRBD1 (5 bases). The germline V and J ends were trimmed by 5 bases and 0 bases, with 13 bases remaining between them. The CDR3 loop spans 15 amino acids. Germline CDR1 SGHTA, CDR2 FQGTGA. The CDR3 nucleotides read TGTGCCAGCAGCCCAGGGCTCCAGACTAACTATGGCTACACCTTC. Translation gives CASSPGLQTNYGYTF.

The chain carries TRBV9 and TRBJ2-7; D is perhaps TRBD2 (6 bases). The V gene lost 0 bases and the J gene lost 3 bases, with 13 bases spanning the gap. This CDR3 is 15 amino acids long. The germline gives CDR1 SGDLS, CDR2 YYNGEE. CDR3 bases: TGTGCCAGCAGCGTAGGGGACGGCGGGGTCTACGAGCAGTACTTC. Translated, it gives CASSVGDGGVYEQYF.

V and J are TRBV28 and TRBJ2-2; 7 bases are a match to TRBD2. V was clipped by 3 bases and J by 8 bases; unmatched bases: 12. Germline CDR1 reads MDHEN; CDR2 reads SYDVKM. The CDR3 spans 16 residues. Written as DNA, the CDR3 is TGTGCCAGCAGTTTGGGCGGGAGATGGAGGTTTGGGGAGCTGTTTTTT. Translated, it gives CASSLGGRWRFGELFF.

This rearrangement joins TRBV5-4 to TRBJ1-4, with D possibly being TRBD1 (5 bases). The CDR3 has 11 amino acids. Germline V gene sequence: CDR1 SGHNT, CDR2 YYREEE (reference sequence). V lost 5 bases and J 12 bases, leaving 11 bases between the germline ends. The CDR3, as DNA: TGTGCCAGCAGGGAAGAGGGGCAACTGTTTTTT. This codes for CASREEGQLFF.

V is TRBV11-2 and J is TRBJ2-7; D might be TRBD1 (6 bases). Germline V CDR1 and CDR2: SGHAT, FQNNGV. The CDR3 runs to 13 residues. V lost 6 bases to trimming and J lost 2 bases, with 11 bases between them. In nucleotides, the CDR3 is TGTGCCAGCAGATTGGACAGTGCCTACGAGCAGTACTTC. It codes for CASRLDSAYEQYF.

V and J are TRBV29-1 and TRBJ1-2; no firm D call. The CDR3 is 15 amino acids. V was cut by 7 bases and J by 0 bases, with 18 bases left in between. Germline lookup yields CDR1 SQVTM and CDR2 ANQGSEA. In DNA form, the CDR3 reads TGCAGCGGGGCGACGGAACCCCGGGCTAACTATGGCTACACCTTC. Its protein product is CSGATEPRANYGYTF.

This chain joins TRBV19 and TRBJ2-5, with D possibly TRBD1 on 5 matching bases. Germline V gives CDR1 LNHDA, CDR2 SQIVND (reference sequence). V lost 6 bases and J lost 5, with 16 bases in between. This CDR3 contains 14 residues. CDR3 in amino acids: CASRPDTLGETQYF. CDR3 nucleotides: TGTGCCAGTAGACCGGACACCCTGGGGGAGACCCAGTACTTC. The full variable domain, completed using reference TRBV19 and TRBJ2-5, is DGGITQSPKYLFRKEGQNVTLSCEQNLNHDAMYWYRQDPGQGLRLIYYSQIVNDFQKGDIAEGYSVSREKKESFPLTVTSAQKNPTAFYLCASRPDTLGETQYFGPGTRLLVL.

In nucleotides, the CDR3 is TGTGCCAGTAGTACGTCACGGTCGGCCCTAACGCAGTATTTT. It specifies CASSTSRSALTQYF. The chain employs TRBV19 and TRBJ2-3; D is unclear. The CDR3 runs to 14 residues. Germline-derived CDR1 and CDR2 are LNHDA and SQIVND (reference sequence). Trimming took 4 bases from V and 9 from J, leaving 17 bases between them.

The gene calls are TRBV11-3 and TRBJ2-1; possibly TRBD2 for D (6 bases). Germline V CDR1 and CDR2: SGHNT, YENEEA. The CDR3 has 16 amino acids. Trimming left V 3 bases short and J 2 bases short, with 14 bases between. CDR3 region: CASSFIAGTPYNEQFF. CDR3 DNA: TGTGCCAGCAGCTTTATCGCGGGAACCCCCTACAATGAGCAGTTCTTC. Looking up the rest from reference TRBV11-3 and TRBJ2-1 gives the full variable domain: EAGVVQSPRYKIIEKKQPVAFWCNPISGHNTLYWYLQNLGQGPELLIRYENEEAVDDSQLPKDRFSAERLKGVDSTLKIQPAELGDSAVYLCASSFIAGTPYNEQFFGPGTRLTVL.